The rows below give T cell receptor beta chains drawn from one sample of a study of regulatory T cells in long-lasting Graves disease. TCRdb used MiXCR to reprocess the multiplex PCR reads, holding one entry per CDR3 protein. The sample has roughly 430,000 distinct CDR3 sequences, around 15% seen once. These data were likewise used in another study, on T cells in Graves' hyperthyroidism and ophthalmopathy.

The specimen comprised peripheral blood mononuclear cells (PBMCs), sampled at new diagnosis, from a patient treated with antithyroid drugs. The receptor source for this set is a woman aged 25-40 years with Graves disease. The CDR3 runs from the conserved cysteine through the conserved F or W. The D gene is left open where the match is weak. Clone sizes are given selectively: once, few, many, or a class where the clone is expanded.

size	J	V	D	DNA	CDR3
NA	TRBJ2-1	TRBV18	NA	TGTGCCAGCTCACCACCTGAGCGGGTTGTCTACAATGAGCAGTTCTTC	CASSPPERVVYNEQFF
NA	TRBJ2-3	TRBV7-2	NA	TGTGCTCAACCCTACGGGGCCGGTAGTGGGGATACGCAGTATTTT	CAQPYGAGSGDTQYF
many	TRBJ2-3	TRBV11-3	NA	TGTGCCAGCAGCTCCTTTAGCGGCCAAATGCAGTATTTT	CASSSFSGQMQYF
few	TRBJ2-2	TRBV5-4	TRBD2	TGTGCCAGCAGCTTTATGGGACTAGCGGACACCGGGGAGCTGTTTTTT	CASSFMGLADTGELFF
NA	TRBJ1-4	TRBV5-1	TRBD1	TGCGCCAGCAGTGATACAGGGGCTAATGAAAAACTGTTTTTT	CASSDTGANEKLFF
NA	TRBJ2-3	TRBV27	NA	TGTGCCAGCAGTTTAATACAGACCACAGATACGCAGTATTTT	CASSLIQTTDTQYF
many	TRBJ2-3	TRBV6-2/TRBV6-3	TRBD2	TGTGCCAGCAGTCGGACTAGCGTGAGCACAGATACGCAGTATTTT	CASSRTSVSTDTQYF
NA	TRBJ2-3	TRBV20-1	NA	TGCAGTGCTAGAGAGGCGGGACTTAACACAGATACGCAGTATTTT	CSAREAGLNTDTQYF
once	TRBJ1-5	TRBV12-3/TRBV12-4	NA	TGTGCCAGCAGGCGCGAGAGGCAGCCCCAGCATTTT	CASRRERQPQHF
NA	TRBJ2-6	TRBV28	NA	TGTGCCAGCAGAAGTTACCTACTCTCTGGGGCCAACGTCCTGACTTTC	CASRSYLLSGANVLTF
NA	TRBJ1-5	TRBV4-2	NA	TGTGCCAGCAGCCAAAAAAGGACAGCCAATTATAGCAATCAGCCCCAGCATTTT	CASSQKRTANYSNQPQHF
few	TRBJ2-1	TRBV5-1	NA	TGCGTCAGCAGCTTGGTCGGTAGCTCCTACAATGAGCAGTTCTTC	CVSSLVGSSYNEQFF
many	TRBJ1-1	TRBV12-3/TRBV12-4	NA	TGTGCCAGCAGTCCATCGACAGGCGAAGCTTTCTTT	CASSPSTGEAFF
many	TRBJ1-1	TRBV12-3/TRBV12-4	NA	TGTGCCAGCAGTCCTGGTAGAAGGAACACTGAAGCTTTCTTT	CASSPGRRNTEAFF
many	TRBJ2-7	TRBV5-1	TRBD1	TGCGCCAGCAGCGAACTGGACAGGGGGGGCTACGAGCAGTACTTC	CASSELDRGGYEQYF
few	TRBJ2-7	TRBV6-1	NA	TGTGCCAGCAGTCAACAGGACATAAGCTCCTACGAGCAGTACTTC	CASSQQDISSYEQYF
many	TRBJ2-5	TRBV6-1	NA	TGTGCCAGCAGTGTCGGGGAGTGGAGGCAAGAGACCCAGTACTTC	CASSVGEWRQETQYF
many	TRBJ2-2	TRBV14	TRBD2	TGTGCCAGCAGCTCGCGGACTAGCCGGAACACCGGGGAGCTGTTTTTT	CASSSRTSRNTGELFF
NA	TRBJ2-1	TRBV10-3	TRBD2	TGTGCCATCAGTTCCTCACAGGGTCGGGAGGGCAATGAGCAGTTCTTC	CAISSSQGREGNEQFF
many	TRBJ2-2	TRBV6-1	NA	TGTGCCAGCAGTGTGTGGCGGACCACCGGGGAGCTGTTTTTT	CASSVWRTTGELFF
many	TRBJ1-2	TRBV11-2	TRBD1	TGTGCCAGCAGCTCTAGTGGGACAGGGGGCGTTAGAACCTATGGCTACACCTTC	CASSSSGTGGVRTYGYTF
many	TRBJ1-2	TRBV12-3/TRBV12-4	NA	TGTGCCAGCAGTTCCCCTCCCCTCTATGGTGGCTACACCTTC	CASSSPPLYGGYTF
few	TRBJ1-1	TRBV6-1	NA	TGTGCCAGCAGGAGGGGAGAATCGAACACTGAAGCTTTCTTT	CASRRGESNTEAFF
many	TRBJ2-7	TRBV28	TRBD1	TGTGCCAGCAGTGCCCAGGGACAGGGGAATTCCTACGAGCAGTACTTC	CASSAQGQGNSYEQYF
many	TRBJ1-2	TRBV7-9	NA	TGTGCCAGCAGCTTAGGGGACAACTATGGCTACACCTTC	CASSLGDNYGYTF
many	TRBJ1-5	TRBV3-1	NA	TGTGCCAGCAGCCAATACGGTCAGCCCCAGCATTTT	CASSQYGQPQHF
many	TRBJ1-2	TRBV28	TRBD1	TGTGCCAGCAGTACCGCCTCCGGGACAGGGAGCGAGGGCTACACCTTC	CASSTASGTGSEGYTF
many	TRBJ2-7	TRBV6-1	TRBD2	TGTGCCAGCAATCTAGCGGGAGGGACCTACGAGCAGTACTTC	CASNLAGGTYEQYF
NA	TRBJ2-2	TRBV28	TRBD1	TGTGCCAGCACCTCCTTTCAGGGGGCGCCCACCGGGGAGCTGTTTTTT	CASTSFQGAPTGELFF
few	TRBJ1-5	TRBV24-1	NA	TGTGCCACCAGTGACGACGGGGCGAATCAGCCCCAGCATTTT	CATSDDGANQPQHF
NA	TRBJ2-2	TRBV4-1	NA	TGCGCCAGCAGCCAACGAGCAACAGGGCCCACCGGGGAGCTGTTTTTT	CASSQRATGPTGELFF
many	TRBJ2-4	TRBV11-2	TRBD2	TGTGCCAGCAGCTTAGGGACTAGCGGGAGGGGCGGGTCCTTC	CASSLGTSGRGGSF
many	TRBJ2-4	TRBV5-1	TRBD2	TGCGCCAGCGCGCGGGGGGGAGATAACATTCAGTACTTC	CASARGGDNIQYF
many	TRBJ2-7	TRBV6-2/TRBV6-3	TRBD2	TGTGCCAGCAGTCTGGGACTAGGAAGCGGGAGGGCCCGTCAGTACTTC	CASSLGLGSGRARQYF
once	TRBJ2-1	TRBV6-1	TRBD1	TGTGCCAGCTCAACAACGGACAGGGGGCAGTTCTTC	CASSTTDRGQFF
many	TRBJ2-7	TRBV11-2	NA	TGTGCCAGCAGTACCGGATGGACTAACTACGAGCAGTACTTC	CASSTGWTNYEQYF
many	TRBJ1-2	TRBV18	TRBD1	TGTGCCAGCTCACCAGGGGACAGGGTCTACTATGGCTACACCTTC	CASSPGDRVYYGYTF